This T cell receptor (beta chain) was sequenced during a study of T-cell reconstitution after alpha-beta-depleted transplantation in children. Study outcomes and limitations: T-cell numbers and diversity one year post-transplant derived largely from freshly generated T cells. Expanded graft clones, several hundred of them, were reportedly the source of alpha-beta T cells about two months after transplant.

The TCRbeta library was prepared with unique molecular identifiers. Via MiXCR, TCRdb re-called the PCR reads, giving one row per CDR3 protein. The data show fewer than 450,000 distinct CDR3 sequences, with around 16% seen just once and approximately 38% held by the top ten. As regards this clonotype: Its specificity is not known.

V was pared by 5 bases and J by 3 bases, with 13 bases of the junction left unmatched. The CDR3 runs to 16 residues. The germline gives CDR1 SEHNR, CDR2 FQNEAQ (reference sequence). Material: PBMCs, mostly from graft donor cells, obtained 360 days after TCRalphabeta/CD19-depleted stem cell transplant. This rearrangement joins TRBV7-9 to TRBJ2-7; 7 bases agree with TRBD1. This TCR came from a male patient aged 2 to 10 who had a stem cell transplant for acute lymphoblastic leukemia, so the T cells may come from the graft donor. The CDR3 nucleotides are TGTGCCAGCAGCCCCCGACAACAGGGGTTGTACTACGAGCAGTACTTC. Its protein is CASSPRQQGLYYEQYF.